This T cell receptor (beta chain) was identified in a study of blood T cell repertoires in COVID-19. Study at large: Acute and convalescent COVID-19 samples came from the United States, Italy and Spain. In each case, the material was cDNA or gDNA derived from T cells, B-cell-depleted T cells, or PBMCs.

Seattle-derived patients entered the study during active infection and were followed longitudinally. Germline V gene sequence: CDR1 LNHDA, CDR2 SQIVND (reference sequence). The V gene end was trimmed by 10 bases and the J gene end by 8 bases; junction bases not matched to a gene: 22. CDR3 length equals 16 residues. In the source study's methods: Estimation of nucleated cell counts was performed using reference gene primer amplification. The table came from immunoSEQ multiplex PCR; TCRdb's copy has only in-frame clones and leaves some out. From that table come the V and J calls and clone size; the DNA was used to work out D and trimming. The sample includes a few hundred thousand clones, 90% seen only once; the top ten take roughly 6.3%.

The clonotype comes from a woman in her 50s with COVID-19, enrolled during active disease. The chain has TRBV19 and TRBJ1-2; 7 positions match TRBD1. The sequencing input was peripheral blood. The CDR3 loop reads CATVDRQGKVGRGYTF. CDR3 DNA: TGTGCCACCGTCGACAGACAGGGCAAGGTCGGGCGCGGCTACACCTTC.